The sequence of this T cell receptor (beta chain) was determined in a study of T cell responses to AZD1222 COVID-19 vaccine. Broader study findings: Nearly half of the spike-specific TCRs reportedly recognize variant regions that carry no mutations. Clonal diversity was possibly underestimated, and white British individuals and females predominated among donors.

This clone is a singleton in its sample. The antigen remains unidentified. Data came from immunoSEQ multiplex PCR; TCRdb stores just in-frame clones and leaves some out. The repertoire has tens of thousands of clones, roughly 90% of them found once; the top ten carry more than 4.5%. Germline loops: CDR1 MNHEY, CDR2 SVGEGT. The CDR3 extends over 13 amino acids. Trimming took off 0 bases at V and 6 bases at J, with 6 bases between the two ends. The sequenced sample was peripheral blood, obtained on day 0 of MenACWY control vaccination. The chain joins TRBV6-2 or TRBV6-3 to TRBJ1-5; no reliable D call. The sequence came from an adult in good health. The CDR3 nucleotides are TGTGCCAGCAGTTACTCGAGTCTTCAGCCCCAGCATTTT. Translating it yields CASSYSSLQPQHF.